These T cell receptor beta chains were read from a single sample in a study of T-cell memory formation after mild COVID-19. TCRdb re-analysed the 5' RACE reads in MiXCR, keeping a single row per CDR3 protein. The sample has 350,000 to 500,000 distinct CDR3 sequences; less than 25% are singletons. Sequencing was performed on PBMCs or a T cell subset sorted from them (not recorded which). All receptors come from an adult woman who had mild COVID-19 (a few samples of this study predate the infection). Cell type and time point are not known. Both conserved end residues are part of each CDR3. The order of the fields is clone size, J gene, V gene, D gene, CDR3 protein, CDR3 DNA. D genes are given only for firm matches. Clone size is shown for a subset of rows, as once, few, many or a class of expanded clone.

>few|TRBJ1-5|TRBV7-8|-
CASSLWQVGDQPQHF
TGTGCCAGCAGCTTATGGCAGGTGGGGGATCAGCCCCAGCATTTT
>once|TRBJ2-7|TRBV20-1|TRBD2
CSAAPQGLAGLSYEQYF
TGCAGTGCTGCACCTCAGGGACTAGCGGGGCTCTCCTACGAGCAGTACTTC
>few|TRBJ2-7|TRBV2|-
CASSVLHYEQYF
TGTGCCAGCAGTGTGCTGCACTACGAGCAGTACTTC
>-|TRBJ2-1|TRBV12-3/TRBV12-4|-
CASSFRRAASYNEQFF
TGTGCCAGCAGTTTTAGGCGGGCCGCCTCCTACAATGAGCAGTTCTTC
>-|TRBJ2-2|TRBV7-9|TRBD2
CASSPHRGGITGELFF
TGTGCCAGCAGCCCTCACCGCGGGGGTATCACCGGGGAGCTGTTTTTT
>many|TRBJ2-3|TRBV12-3/TRBV12-4|TRBD2
CASRPTSGAQYF
TGTGCCAGCAGACCAACTAGCGGGGCGCAGTATTTT
>few|TRBJ1-5|TRBV9|-
CASSYGTSESQPQHF
TGTGCCAGCAGCTACGGGACATCGGAGAGTCAGCCCCAGCATTTT
>-|TRBJ2-3|TRBV7-2|TRBD2
CASSLTSGRTSTDTQYF
TGTGCCAGCAGCCTTACTAGCGGGAGAACTAGCACAGATACGCAGTATTTT
>-|TRBJ2-6|TRBV12-3/TRBV12-4|-
CASTTRGGSGANVLTF
TGTGCCAGCACCACAAGGGGGGGCTCCGGGGCCAACGTCCTGACTTTC
>few|TRBJ1-3|TRBV4-2|TRBD1
CASSHADRGAGNTIYF
TGTGCCAGCAGCCATGCAGACAGGGGCGCTGGAAACACCATATATTTT
>-|TRBJ2-7|TRBV7-7|-
CASSLNPNYEQYF
TGTGCTAGCAGCTTGAATCCGAACTACGAGCAGTACTTC
>few|TRBJ2-7|TRBV20-1|-
CSARDRALAGDEQYF
TGCAGTGCTAGAGATCGCGCACTGGCCGGCGACGAGCAGTACTTC
>-|TRBJ2-5|TRBV5-1|-
CASSLGGAPQETQYF
TGCGCCAGCAGCTTGGGAGGGGCCCCCCAAGAGACCCAGTACTTC
>-|TRBJ2-2|TRBV7-9|-
CASSTRTGMPGELFF
TGTGCCAGCAGCACAAGAACAGGGATGCCCGGGGAGCTGTTTTTT
>-|TRBJ2-1|TRBV5-4|TRBD2
CASSPVPREVGNEQFF
TGTGCCAGCAGCCCGGTCCCGCGGGAGGTAGGGAATGAGCAGTTCTTC
>few|TRBJ2-7|TRBV4-3|-
CASSQENGPYEQYF
TGCGCCAGCAGCCAAGAGAACGGCCCCTACGAGCAGTACTTC
>many|TRBJ2-5|TRBV20-1|TRBD2
CSARSLSGLAASGTQYF
TGCAGTGCTAGATCCCTAAGCGGACTAGCGGCCTCCGGGACCCAGTACTTC
>-|TRBJ2-5|TRBV3-1|-
CASSQVPNGQETQYF
TGTGCCAGCAGCCAAGTTCCCAACGGCCAAGAGACCCAGTACTTC
>-|TRBJ1-3|TRBV13|TRBD1
CASSPETGSGNTIYF
TGTGCCAGCAGCCCAGAGACAGGGTCCGGAAACACCATATATTTT
>-|TRBJ2-1|TRBV6-6|-
CASSYSRDEQFF
TGTGCCAGCAGTTACAGTCGGGATGAGCAGTTCTTC
>-|TRBJ2-7|TRBV7-9|TRBD2
CASGGVPSYEQYF
TGTGCCAGCGGGGGGGTCCCCTCCTACGAGCAGTACTTC
>-|TRBJ1-4|TRBV18|-
CASSGGEVEKLFF
TGTGCCAGCTCCGGGGGAGAAGTTGAAAAACTGTTTTTT
>few|TRBJ2-1|TRBV4-1|-
CASSQGSQGSYNEQFF
TGCGCCAGCAGCCAAGGGTCTCAGGGCTCCTACAATGAGCAGTTCTTC
>-|TRBJ2-7|TRBV5-1|TRBD1
CASSLGTAISYEQYF
TGCGCCAGCAGCCTCGGGACAGCTATATCCTACGAGCAGTACTTC
>-|TRBJ2-3|TRBV12-3/TRBV12-4|-
CASSFMLVADTQYF
TGTGCCAGCAGTTTTATGTTAGTGGCAGATACGCAGTATTTT
>few|TRBJ2-7|TRBV9|-
CASSAGTLTYEQYF
TGTGCCAGCAGCGCCGGGACACTAACCTACGAGCAGTACTTC
>few|TRBJ1-1|TRBV10-3|TRBD1
CAISPQGALNTEAFF
TGTGCCATCAGCCCACAGGGGGCCCTGAACACTGAAGCTTTCTTT
>-|TRBJ2-7|TRBV2|-
CASSEYYLGEQYF
TGTGCCAGCAGTGAATACTACCTAGGCGAGCAGTACTTC
>-|TRBJ2-2|TRBV29-1|-
CSVYTGELFF
TGCAGCGTTTACACCGGGGAGCTGTTTTTT
>-|TRBJ2-1|TRBV24-1|TRBD2
CATRLSGRSEQFF
TGTGCCACCAGGCTAAGCGGGAGGTCTGAGCAGTTCTTC
>few|TRBJ2-7|TRBV6-6|TRBD2
CASSDPGLAYSYEQYF
TGTGCCAGCAGTGATCCGGGACTAGCATACTCCTACGAGCAGTACTTC
>-|TRBJ2-1|TRBV29-1|-
CSVEDFRANEQFF
TGCAGCGTTGAAGATTTCAGGGCCAATGAGCAGTTCTTC
>-|TRBJ2-7|TRBV6-5|TRBD2
CASRRLAGGKEQYF
TGTGCCAGCAGGAGGCTAGCGGGAGGGAAAGAGCAGTACTTC
>few|TRBJ2-2|TRBV7-6|TRBD1
CASSFVGTGEGSGELFF
TGTGCCAGCAGCTTCGTAGGGACAGGGGAGGGCTCCGGGGAGCTGTTTTTT
>few|TRBJ2-7|TRBV5-5|TRBD1
CASSQFSGTGTDEQYF
TGTGCCAGCAGCCAGTTCTCCGGGACAGGCACTGACGAGCAGTACTTC
>many|TRBJ2-7|TRBV20-1|-
CSARDLGGESYEQYF
TGCAGTGCTAGAGATCTGGGGGGAGAATCCTACGAGCAGTACTTC
>-|TRBJ1-1|TRBV19|-
CASSLPGSKKTEAFF
TGTGCCAGCTCTCTCCCAGGGTCTAAGAAAACTGAAGCTTTCTTT
>-|TRBJ1-1|TRBV29-1|-
CSGVSGILTEAFF
TGCAGCGGGGTGTCGGGCATCTTGACTGAAGCTTTCTTT
>-|TRBJ2-1|TRBV24-1|TRBD1
CATSLQGAGNEQFF
TGTGCCACCAGTCTACAGGGGGCCGGCAATGAGCAGTTCTTC
>-|TRBJ2-7|TRBV10-3|-
CAISATGRISYEQYF
TGTGCCATCTCCGCGACAGGACGAATCTCCTACGAGCAGTACTTC
>once|TRBJ2-1|TRBV5-6|-
CASSRTLTYNEQFF
TGTGCCAGCAGCAGGACATTAACCTACAATGAGCAGTTCTTC
>few|TRBJ2-5|TRBV3-1|-
CASSQLPTAEETQYF
TGTGCCAGCAGCCAGCTACCGACAGCGGAAGAGACCCAGTACTTC
>-|TRBJ2-1|TRBV5-1|TRBD2
CASSGGLADYNEQFF
TGCGCCAGCAGCGGCGGACTAGCGGACTACAATGAGCAGTTCTTC
>-|TRBJ1-2|TRBV3-1|TRBD1
CASSQGVDRLLYGYTF
TGTGCCAGCAGCCAAGGGGTGGACAGGCTACTCTATGGCTACACCTTC
>few|TRBJ2-3|TRBV7-9|-
CASSRPPTDTQYF
TGTGCCAGCAGCCGCCCCCCCACAGATACGCAGTATTTT
>-|TRBJ2-4|TRBV27|TRBD1
CASSPGTGGLNIQYF
TGTGCCAGCAGTCCCGGGACAGGGGGCTTGAACATTCAGTACTTC
>-|TRBJ1-2|TRBV29-1|TRBD1
CSVASRPGGVIFYTF
TGCAGCGTTGCGAGTCGCCCAGGGGGCGTCATCTTCTACACCTTC
>-|TRBJ1-2|TRBV7-2|TRBD1
CASTNRDRVAGYTF
TGTGCCAGCACCAACCGGGACAGGGTTGCGGGCTACACCTTC
>-|TRBJ2-1|TRBV5-1|TRBD2
CASSTSGSAYNEQFF
TGCGCCAGCAGCACTAGCGGGAGCGCCTACAATGAGCAGTTCTTC
>-|TRBJ1-2|TRBV30|-
CAWSAPPNYGYTF
TGTGCCTGGAGTGCCCCCCCTAACTATGGCTACACCTTC
>-|TRBJ1-5|TRBV24-1|TRBD1
CATSEPGGGNQPQHF
TGTGCCACCAGTGAACCAGGGGGTGGCAATCAGCCCCAGCATTTT
>-|TRBJ2-7|TRBV7-8|TRBD2
CASSPRPAGGPYEQYF
TGTGCCAGCAGCCCCAGACCGGCGGGGGGGCCCTACGAGCAGTACTTC
>-|TRBJ1-1|TRBV2|TRBD1
CASSPGQGRVWTEAFF
TGTGCCAGCAGTCCCGGACAGGGAAGGGTGTGGACTGAAGCTTTCTTT
>-|TRBJ2-2|TRBV27|-
CASCPDRATGELFF
TGTGCCAGCTGCCCGGATAGGGCCACCGGGGAGCTGTTTTTT
>few|TRBJ1-6|TRBV19|-
CASSIQQVVNSPLHF
TGTGCCAGTAGTATCCAACAGGTGGTAAATTCACCCCTCCACTTT